A selection of T cell receptor beta chains follows, all from one sample in a study. TCRdb re-called the RT-PCR reads through MiXCR, storing one row per CDR3 protein. The sample shows almost 700,000 distinct CDR3 sequences, 11% to 15% of them seen only once. Sequenced material: memory CD4+ T cells from blood. Source of these receptors: a female donor in good health, serving as a healthy control. Both conserved end residues are part of each CDR3. A D gene is named only where the DNA matches it firmly. Only part of the rows carry a size: once, few, many, or a class if the clone is expanded.

d_call: .; clone_size: few; j_call: TRBJ1-4; v_call: TRBV4-2; cdr3_nt: TGTGCCAGCAGCCAAGTGGGACACCTGGGGGAAAAACTGTTTTTT; cdr3_aa: CASSQVGHLGEKLFF
d_call: .; clone_size: few; j_call: TRBJ2-7; v_call: TRBV6-6; cdr3_nt: TGTGCCAGCAGTTACAGGTACTCTATAACTAGACCGCTGACCTCCTACGAGCAGTACTTC; cdr3_aa: CASSYRYSITRPLTSYEQYF
d_call: TRBD2; clone_size: many; j_call: TRBJ2-1; v_call: TRBV29-1; cdr3_nt: TGCAGCGTTGAACCGACTAGCGGGTCCTACAATGAGCAGTTCTTC; cdr3_aa: CSVEPTSGSYNEQFF
d_call: TRBD2; clone_size: many; j_call: TRBJ2-1; v_call: TRBV9; cdr3_nt: TGTGCCAGCAGCACGGGACTAGTGGAGCAGTTCTTC; cdr3_aa: CASSTGLVEQFF
d_call: .; clone_size: .; j_call: TRBJ2-3; v_call: TRBV5-5; cdr3_nt: TGTGCCAGCAGCTTGACCTTTTCTCCCCCAGATACGCAGTATTTT; cdr3_aa: CASSLTFSPPDTQYF
d_call: .; clone_size: few; j_call: TRBJ1-6; v_call: TRBV9; cdr3_nt: TGTGCCAGCAGCGCCGCGCAAGGGACGGGAAATTCACCCCTCCACTTT; cdr3_aa: CASSAAQGTGNSPLHF
d_call: .; clone_size: few; j_call: TRBJ1-2; v_call: TRBV20-1; cdr3_nt: TGCAGTGCTAGTCTCGCGGGGTCACGGGGCTACACCTTC; cdr3_aa: CSASLAGSRGYTF
d_call: .; clone_size: few; j_call: TRBJ2-5; v_call: TRBV7-2; cdr3_nt: TGTGCCAGCAGCCTCCAGAGGCCTGAGACCCAGTACTTC; cdr3_aa: CASSLQRPETQYF
d_call: .; clone_size: .; j_call: TRBJ1-6; v_call: TRBV18; cdr3_nt: TGTGCCAGCTCACCGAGTCAGCTAGATTCACCCCTCCACTTT; cdr3_aa: CASSPSQLDSPLHF
d_call: .; clone_size: .; j_call: TRBJ2-5; v_call: TRBV5-6; cdr3_nt: TGTGCCAGCAGCTTCCCCTCCCAAGAGACCCAGTACTTC; cdr3_aa: CASSFPSQETQYF
d_call: .; clone_size: few; j_call: TRBJ2-1; v_call: TRBV20-1; cdr3_nt: TGCAGTGCTATAGAGGGAAGCCATGAGCAGTTCTTC; cdr3_aa: CSAIEGSHEQFF
d_call: TRBD1; clone_size: .; j_call: TRBJ1-3; v_call: TRBV12-3/TRBV12-4; cdr3_nt: TGTGCCAGCAGCTTACATCCGGGACAGGGAAACACCATATATTTT; cdr3_aa: CASSLHPGQGNTIYF
d_call: .; clone_size: few; j_call: TRBJ2-1; v_call: TRBV7-8; cdr3_nt: TGTGCCAGCAGCTTATTGACTAGTACCCCTGAGCAGTTCTTC; cdr3_aa: CASSLLTSTPEQFF
d_call: TRBD1; clone_size: .; j_call: TRBJ2-1; v_call: TRBV7-6; cdr3_nt: TGTGCCAGCAGCTGGCTTCAACAGGGGTTCGTGCACAATGAGCAGTTCTTC; cdr3_aa: CASSWLQQGFVHNEQFF
d_call: TRBD2; clone_size: few; j_call: TRBJ2-1; v_call: TRBV20-1; cdr3_nt: TGCAGCCAGGACCTTTGGGGGAGGGATAATGAGCAGTTCTTC; cdr3_aa: CSQDLWGRDNEQFF
d_call: .; clone_size: many; j_call: TRBJ1-1; v_call: TRBV6-5; cdr3_nt: TGTGCCAGCATGAGCACTGAAGCTTTCTTT; cdr3_aa: CASMSTEAFF
d_call: .; clone_size: many; j_call: TRBJ1-6; v_call: TRBV4-3; cdr3_nt: TGCGCCAGCAGCCAAGACTCGAACCTACCCCTCCACTTT; cdr3_aa: CASSQDSNLPLHF
d_call: .; clone_size: few; j_call: TRBJ2-5; v_call: TRBV9; cdr3_nt: TGTGCCAGCAGCGTAGACCCCGGGGAGACCCAGTACTTC; cdr3_aa: CASSVDPGETQYF
d_call: .; clone_size: .; j_call: TRBJ1-1; v_call: TRBV6-1; cdr3_nt: TGTGCCAGCAGATTTGACAGGAACACTGAAGCTTTCTTT; cdr3_aa: CASRFDRNTEAFF
d_call: .; clone_size: few; j_call: TRBJ2-2; v_call: TRBV10-3; cdr3_nt: TGTGCCATCAGTGAGTGGGCGGGAAAAGACGGGGAGCTGTTTTTT; cdr3_aa: CAISEWAGKDGELFF
d_call: .; clone_size: .; j_call: TRBJ1-5; v_call: TRBV5-1; cdr3_nt: TGCGCCAGCAGCGCGGGACCGGGCCACCTGCAGCCCCAGCATTTT; cdr3_aa: CASSAGPGHLQPQHF
d_call: .; clone_size: few; j_call: TRBJ1-4; v_call: TRBV4-2; cdr3_nt: TGTGCCAGCAGCCAAGGAGGAGGGGAAGGGGAAAAACTGTTTTTT; cdr3_aa: CASSQGGGEGEKLFF
d_call: TRBD2; clone_size: many; j_call: TRBJ2-3; v_call: TRBV7-2; cdr3_nt: TGTGCCAGCAGCCCGGGGACTAGCGACAGAAAGCAGTATTTT; cdr3_aa: CASSPGTSDRKQYF
d_call: .; clone_size: few; j_call: TRBJ1-5; v_call: TRBV28; cdr3_nt: TGTGCTGTTGACAGGCTGTCCGGTCAGCCCCAGCATTTT; cdr3_aa: CAVDRLSGQPQHF
d_call: TRBD1; clone_size: .; j_call: TRBJ1-2; v_call: TRBV10-3; cdr3_nt: TGTGCCATCAGTCTGACAGGGGTGAGCTATGGCTACACCTTC; cdr3_aa: CAISLTGVSYGYTF
d_call: TRBD1; clone_size: .; j_call: TRBJ1-2; v_call: TRBV11-2; cdr3_nt: TGTGCCAGCAGCCGCACCGGGACAGGGAGCTATGGCTACACCTTC; cdr3_aa: CASSRTGTGSYGYTF
d_call: .; clone_size: many; j_call: TRBJ2-1; v_call: TRBV6-5; cdr3_nt: TGTGCCAGCAGGGAGTCGTCCTACAATGAGCAGTTCTTC; cdr3_aa: CASRESSYNEQFF
d_call: .; clone_size: many; j_call: TRBJ2-3; v_call: TRBV7-2; cdr3_nt: TGTGCCAGCAGCTTTATGGGCAGCACAGATACGCAGTATTTT; cdr3_aa: CASSFMGSTDTQYF
d_call: .; clone_size: many; j_call: TRBJ2-7; v_call: TRBV7-2; cdr3_nt: TGTGCCAGCAGCTCTAGATACGAGCAGTACTTC; cdr3_aa: CASSSRYEQYF
d_call: .; clone_size: many; j_call: TRBJ2-5; v_call: TRBV6-2/TRBV6-3; cdr3_nt: TGTGCCAGCAGTTACTCGCGGGAGACCCAGTACTTC; cdr3_aa: CASSYSRETQYF
d_call: .; clone_size: few; j_call: TRBJ2-7; v_call: TRBV2; cdr3_nt: TGTGCCCCCGGGGGCGGGAGAGGTTCCTACGAGCAGTACTTC; cdr3_aa: CAPGGGRGSYEQYF
d_call: TRBD2; clone_size: few; j_call: TRBJ2-7; v_call: TRBV3-1; cdr3_nt: TGTGCCAGCAGCCAAGGGGCTAGCGGGGCCTACGAGCAGTACTTC; cdr3_aa: CASSQGASGAYEQYF
d_call: TRBD2; clone_size: few; j_call: TRBJ2-3; v_call: TRBV18; cdr3_nt: TGTGCCAGCTCACCACTCCAAAGGACTAGCGGGAGAGGAGATACGCAGTATTTT; cdr3_aa: CASSPLQRTSGRGDTQYF
d_call: .; clone_size: .; j_call: TRBJ1-4; v_call: TRBV4-1; cdr3_nt: TGCGCCAGCAGCCTAAGACAGATGGGTGAAAAACTGTTTTTT; cdr3_aa: CASSLRQMGEKLFF
d_call: .; clone_size: .; j_call: TRBJ2-2; v_call: TRBV12-3/TRBV12-4; cdr3_nt: TGTGCCAGCAGGGATAGCACCGGGGAGCTGTTTTTT; cdr3_aa: CASRDSTGELFF
d_call: .; clone_size: many; j_call: TRBJ2-2; v_call: TRBV18; cdr3_nt: TGTGCCAGCTCACCAGGCAGGGGCGAAAACACCGGGGAGCTGTTTTTT; cdr3_aa: CASSPGRGENTGELFF
d_call: TRBD2; clone_size: few; j_call: TRBJ2-7; v_call: TRBV29-1; cdr3_nt: TGCAGCGTGCGACTAGCGGAGGACTACGAGCAGTACTTC; cdr3_aa: CSVRLAEDYEQYF
d_call: .; clone_size: .; j_call: TRBJ2-5; v_call: TRBV29-1; cdr3_nt: TGCAGCGTTCGGGTGCCCGGTCTAGGGACCCAGTACTTC; cdr3_aa: CSVRVPGLGTQYF
d_call: .; clone_size: many; j_call: TRBJ2-1; v_call: TRBV7-2; cdr3_nt: TGTGCCAGCAGCTATGCGTCCAGGGCCTCTTACAATGAGCAGTTCTTC; cdr3_aa: CASSYASRASYNEQFF